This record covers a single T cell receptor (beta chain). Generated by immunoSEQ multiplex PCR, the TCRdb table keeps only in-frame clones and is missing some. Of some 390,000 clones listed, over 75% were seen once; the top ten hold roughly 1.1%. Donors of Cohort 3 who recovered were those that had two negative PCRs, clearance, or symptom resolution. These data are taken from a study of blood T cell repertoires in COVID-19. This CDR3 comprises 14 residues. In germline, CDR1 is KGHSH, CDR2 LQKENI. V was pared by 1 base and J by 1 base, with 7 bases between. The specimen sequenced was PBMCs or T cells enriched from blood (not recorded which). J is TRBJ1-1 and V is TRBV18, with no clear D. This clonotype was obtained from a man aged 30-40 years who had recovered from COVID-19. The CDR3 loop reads CASSPQEGNTEAFF. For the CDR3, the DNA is TGTGCCAGCTCACCACAAGAGGGGAACACTGAAGCTTTCTTT.